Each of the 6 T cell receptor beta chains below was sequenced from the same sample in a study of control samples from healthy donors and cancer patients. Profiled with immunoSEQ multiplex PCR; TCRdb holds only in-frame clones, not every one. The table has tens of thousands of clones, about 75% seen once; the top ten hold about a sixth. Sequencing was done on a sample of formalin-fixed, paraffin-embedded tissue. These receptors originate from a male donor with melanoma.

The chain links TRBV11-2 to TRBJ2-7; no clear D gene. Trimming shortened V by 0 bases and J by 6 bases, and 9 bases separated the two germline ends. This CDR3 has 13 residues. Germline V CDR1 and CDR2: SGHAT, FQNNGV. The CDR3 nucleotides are TGTGCCAGCAGCTTAGAATCCGGTAGCGAGCAGTACTTC. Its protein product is CASSLESGSEQYF.

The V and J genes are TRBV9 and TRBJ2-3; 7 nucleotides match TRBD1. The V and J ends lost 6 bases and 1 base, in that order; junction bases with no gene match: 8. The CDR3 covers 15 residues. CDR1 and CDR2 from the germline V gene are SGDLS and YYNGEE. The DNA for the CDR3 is TGTGCCAGCACCCCTTCCGGGACAGGCACAGATACGCAGTATTTT. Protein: CASTPSGTGTDTQYF.

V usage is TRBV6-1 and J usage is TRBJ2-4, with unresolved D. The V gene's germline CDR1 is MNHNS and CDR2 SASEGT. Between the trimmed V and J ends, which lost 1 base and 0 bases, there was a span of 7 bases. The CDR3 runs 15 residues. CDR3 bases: TGTGCCAGCAGTGAAGGAATCCTAGCCAAAAACATTCAGTACTTC. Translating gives CASSEGILAKNIQYF.

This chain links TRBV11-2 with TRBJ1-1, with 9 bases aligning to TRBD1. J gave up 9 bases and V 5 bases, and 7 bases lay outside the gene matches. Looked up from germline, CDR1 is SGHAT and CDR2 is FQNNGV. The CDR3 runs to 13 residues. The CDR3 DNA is TGTGCCAGCAGCACAGGGGGCGCGGGGCAAGCTTTCTTT. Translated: CASSTGGAGQAFF.

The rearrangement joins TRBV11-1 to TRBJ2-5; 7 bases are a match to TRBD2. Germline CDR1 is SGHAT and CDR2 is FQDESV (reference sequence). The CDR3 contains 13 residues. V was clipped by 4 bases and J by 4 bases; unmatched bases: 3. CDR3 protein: CASSWPGGETQYF. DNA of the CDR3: TGTGCCAGCAGCTGGCCGGGAGGAGAGACCCAGTACTTC.

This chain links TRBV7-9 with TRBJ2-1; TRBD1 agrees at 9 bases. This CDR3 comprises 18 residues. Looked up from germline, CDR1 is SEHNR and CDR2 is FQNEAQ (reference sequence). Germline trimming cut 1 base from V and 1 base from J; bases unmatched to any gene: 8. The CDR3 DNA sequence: TGTGCCAGCAGCTTAGTGGGCCGGGACAGGGCTTCCTACAATGAGCAGTTCTTC. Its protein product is CASSLVGRDRASYNEQFF.